A selection of T cell receptor beta chains follows, all from one sample in a study of T cell responses to AZD1222 COVID-19 vaccine. Sequencing used immunoSEQ multiplex PCR; TCRdb keeps in-frame clones, though not all of them. Of some 97,000 clones in the sample, about 88% were seen once. Sample: peripheral blood, taken on day 0 of AZD1222 vaccination. These receptors were obtained from an adult in good health. The CDR3 runs from the conserved cysteine through the conserved F or W. D genes are given only for firm matches. Some rows have no size entry. The others give once, few or many, or a class for an expanded clone.

D	size	V	J	length	CDR3	DNA
TRBD2	NA	TRBV7-9	TRBJ2-5	14	CASSLPTSVRAQYF	TGTGCCAGCAGCTTACCGACTAGCGTTCGGGCCCAGTACTTC
TRBD2	once	TRBV28	TRBJ2-2	15	CASRPTSDNTGELFF	TGTGCCAGCAGGCCGACTAGCGATAACACCGGGGAGCTGTTTTTT
NA	NA	TRBV5-1	TRBJ1-6	13	CASSLDGDSPLHF	TGCGCCAGCAGCTTGGATGGGGATTCACCCCTCCACTTT
TRBD1	NA	TRBV9	TRBJ2-1	15	CASSVGDSKNNEQFF	TGTGCCAGCAGCGTAGGGGACAGTAAGAACAATGAGCAGTTCTTC
TRBD1	NA	TRBV5-1	TRBJ2-1	14	CASSLGDSSNEQFF	TGCGCCAGCAGCTTGGGGGACAGTTCTAATGAGCAGTTCTTC
NA	once	TRBV6-5	TRBJ2-7	14	CASSYGGVAYEQYF	TGTGCCAGCAGTTACGGCGGCGTAGCCTACGAGCAGTACTTC
NA	NA	TRBV2	TRBJ1-2	12	CASSVVAYGYTF	TGTGCCAGCAGTGTCGTGGCCTATGGCTACACCTTC
NA	NA	TRBV4-1	TRBJ1-4	17	CASSQDRTAGYNEKLFF	TGCGCCAGCAGCCAAGATAGGACAGCCGGATATAATGAAAAACTGTTTTTT
TRBD2	NA	TRBV5-1	TRBJ2-3	17	CASSFGPGGDLSDTQYF	TGCGCCAGCAGCTTCGGGCCCGGGGGGGACCTCTCAGATACGCAGTATTTT
NA	NA	TRBV12-5	TRBJ2-1	16	CASGLLPGGGYGEQFF	TGTGCTAGTGGTTTACTACCGGGTGGGGGGTACGGTGAGCAGTTCTTC
TRBD2	once	TRBV5-1	TRBJ2-5	14	CASSSSGDGRTQYF	TGCGCCAGCAGTAGTAGCGGGGACGGCCGGACCCAGTACTTC
TRBD2	once	TRBV7-3	TRBJ2-2	15	CASSLLGLNTGELFF	TGTGCCAGCAGCTTGCTGGGACTAAACACCGGGGAGCTGTTTTTT
NA	NA	TRBV11-1	TRBJ1-4	15	CASSPAHTTNEKLFF	TGTGCCAGCAGCCCAGCCCACACAACTAATGAAAAACTGTTTTTT
TRBD1	NA	TRBV7-2	TRBJ1-5	13	CASSLTGGQPQHF	TGTGCCAGCAGCTTAACAGGGGGACAGCCCCAGCATTTT
NA	NA	TRBV12-1	TRBJ1-4	18	CASSPGGPLWPGNEKLFF	TGTGCCAGCAGCCCGGGAGGTCCTTTGTGGCCCGGTAATGAAAAACTGTTTTTT
TRBD1	NA	TRBV11-3	TRBJ2-7	13	CASSTQGTGEQYF	TGTGCCAGCAGCACACAGGGGACGGGCGAGCAGTACTTC
TRBD2	once	TRBV14	TRBJ2-1	17	CASSRLTSGGWYNEQFF	TGTGCCAGCAGCCGGCTCACTAGCGGGGGGTGGTACAATGAGCAGTTCTTC
NA	NA	TRBV6-5	TRBJ2-5	14	CASSKQGVRETQYF	TGTGCCAGCAGTAAACAGGGAGTACGGGAGACCCAGTACTTC
NA	NA	TRBV19	TRBJ1-5	16	CASSIGGPYSNQPQHF	TGTGCCAGTAGTATTGGGGGCCCATATAGCAATCAGCCCCAGCATTTT
NA	NA	TRBV2	TRBJ1-4	12	CASTQGREKLFF	TGTGCCAGCACCCAAGGACGCGAAAAACTGTTTTTT
NA	NA	TRBV6-6	TRBJ2-2	15	CASSFPDYNTGELFF	TGTGCCAGCAGTTTCCCAGACTATAACACCGGGGAGCTGTTTTTT
NA	NA	TRBV6-1	TRBJ2-7	13	CASSELFGYEQYF	TGTGCCAGCAGTGAATTATTCGGCTACGAGCAGTACTTC
TRBD1	NA	TRBV2	TRBJ2-1	12	CAITDRVRKQFF	TGTGCCATTACGGACAGGGTGCGCAAGCAGTTCTTC
NA	NA	TRBV29-1	TRBJ2-7	11	CSVAGENEQYF	TGCAGCGTTGCAGGGGAGAACGAGCAGTACTTC
NA	NA	TRBV9	TRBJ1-1	17	CASSVGGGSLINTEAFF	TGTGCCAGCAGCGTAGGAGGGGGGAGCCTAATTAACACTGAAGCTTTCTTT
NA	NA	TRBV12-3/TRBV12-4	TRBJ1-3	13	CARWAFSGNTIYF	TGTGCCAGATGGGCCTTCTCTGGAAACACCATATATTTT
NA	NA	TRBV28	TRBJ1-4	15	CASSAGWGVNEKLFF	TGTGCCAGCAGTGCCGGATGGGGGGTGAATGAAAAACTGTTTTTT
NA	NA	TRBV5-1	TRBJ1-6	17	CASSLGGGGSYNSPLHF	TGCGCCAGCAGCTTGGGAGGAGGGGGCTCCTATAATTCACCCCTCCACTTT
NA	NA	TRBV2	TRBJ2-2	13	CASHRGNTGELFF	TGTGCCAGCCATCGGGGGAACACCGGGGAGCTGTTTTTT
NA	NA	TRBV19	TRBJ1-5	15	CASSMVGESGQPQHF	TGTGCCAGTAGTATGGTTGGGGAGTCCGGACAGCCCCAGCATTTT
NA	NA	TRBV11-3	TRBJ2-2	14	CASSSGINTGELFF	TGTGCCAGCAGCTCCGGGATAAACACCGGGGAGCTGTTTTTT
NA	NA	TRBV5-1	TRBJ1-4	13	CASSLSGNEKLFF	TGCGCCAGCAGCTTAAGTGGTAATGAAAAACTGTTTTTT
NA	NA	TRBV28	TRBJ1-4	16	CASSLSLWGRNEKLFF	TGTGCCAGCAGTTTAAGCTTGTGGGGGCGCAATGAAAAACTGTTTTTT
NA	once	TRBV28	TRBJ2-7	14	CAISLVASSYEQYF	TGTGCCATAAGCTTAGTGGCTAGTTCCTACGAGCAGTACTTC